The present T cell receptor beta chain was sequenced within a study of T cells in Graves' hyperthyroidism and ophthalmopathy. From germline, CDR1 is MNHEY and CDR2 SMNVEV (reference sequence). This CDR3 comprises 15 residues. Between the trimmed V and J ends, which lost 7 bases and 5 bases, there was a span of 20 bases. TCR beta CDR3 regions were amplified from RNA transcripts. In the first-round RT-PCR of the TCR CDR3, the HTBI primer set was used. Via MiXCR, TCRdb re-called the multiplex PCR reads, giving one row per CDR3 protein. The table records a few hundred thousand distinct CDR3 sequences, over 45% of them present only once.

Source material: peripheral blood or thyroid tissue (not recorded which). The chain is built from TRBV27 and TRBJ1-2, with D unresolved. This TCR was recovered from an adult woman with Graves' disease, either hyperthyroidism or ophthalmopathy (not recorded which). The CDR3 protein is CASTPLMGGLYGYTF. The CDR3 nucleotides read TGTGCCAGCACTCCACTCATGGGAGGGTTATATGGCTACACCTTC.